These 28 T cell receptor beta chains share one sample of origin, sequenced in a study of T cells in Graves' hyperthyroidism and ophthalmopathy. Amplification of TCR beta CDR3 regions was performed using RNA transcripts as template. A first-round RT-PCR of the TCR CDR3 used the HTBI primer set. MiXCR, applied by TCRdb to the multiplex PCR reads, yields one record per CDR3 protein. In the table there are 30,000 to 35,000 distinct CDR3 sequences, approximately 52% of which are singletons. Material for sequencing was blood. The receptor source for this set is a woman aged 40-49 years with Graves' ophthalmopathy.

On this clonotype: Relative to the germline gene, one junction end is altered; a read error may explain this. The chain links TRBV20-1 to TRBJ2-2, with D perhaps matching TRBD1 (6 bases). This CDR3 is 16 amino acids long. Germline CDR1 reads DFQATT; CDR2 reads SNEGSKA (reference sequence). CDR3 sequence reads: CSARLGPDSQSGELLF. The CDR3 DNA reads TGCAGCGCTAGATTAGGGCCGGACAGTCAGTCCGGGGAGCTGCTTTTT.

The rearrangement uses TRBV29-1 and TRBJ2-1; TRBD2 agrees at 7 bases. V lost 5 bases, J lost 2 bases, and 6 bases stayed unmatched. Germline V gives CDR1 SQVTM, CDR2 ANQGSEA. The CDR3 is made up of 14 amino acids. CDR3 nucleotide sequence: TGCAGCGTTACCAGCGGGACGACCTACAATGAGCAGTTCTTC. Protein: CSVTSGTTYNEQFF.

With regard to this clonotype: A read error is likely, as this CDR3 ends without the conserved phenylalanine or tryptophan. The chain carries TRBV9 and TRBJ2-5; maybe TRBD2 (5 bases). CDR1 is SGDLS, CDR2 YYNGEE, per germline. The CDR3 spans 15 residues. V dropped 4 bases and J dropped 7 bases, with 20 bases sitting between them. The CDR3 reads CASSSRMIAGGTQYV. CDR3 coding DNA: TGTGCCAGCAGCTCCCGGATGATAGCCGGAGGGACCCAGTACGTC.

This chain connects TRBV7-9 to TRBJ2-7, with D possibly being TRBD1 (6 bases). CDR3 size: 12 residues. The V end lost 10 bases, the J end lost 0 bases, and 10 bases lay between the germline ends. Germline V gene lookup returns CDR1 SEHNR and CDR2 FQNEAQ (reference sequence). In nucleotides, the CDR3 is TGTGCCACCCCGGGACACTCCTACGAGCAGTACTTC. It is translated as CATPGHSYEQYF.

The rearrangement links TRBV6-1 to TRBJ1-1; D gene unclear. The CDR3 contains 13 residues. The germline V gene encodes CDR1 MNHNS and CDR2 SASEGT. V was shortened by 6 bases and J by 9 bases, with 17 bases between the two germline ends. The CDR3 DNA is TGTGCCAGCAGAACCTCGGCGAACACGAAAGCTTTCTTT. Translated, it gives CASRTSANTKAFF.

Many counts were recorded for this clonotype. V is TRBV11-1 and J is TRBJ2-3, with 8 positions matching TRBD2. After removal of 1 base from V and 4 bases from J, the junction contained 7 bases not matched to a gene. This CDR3 spans 16 amino acids. Germline V gene data show CDR1 as SGHAT and CDR2 as FQDESV (reference sequence). The CDR3 loop is CASSLVGGGFADTQYF. CDR3 DNA: TGTGCCAGCAGCTTAGTCGGCGGGGGGTTCGCAGATACGCAGTATTTT.

The CDR3 DNA reads TGTGCCTGGAGTCACGCCTACGAGCAGTACTTC. It encodes CAWSHAYEQYF. The genes are TRBV30 and TRBJ2-7; no reliable D call. V was trimmed by 2 bases and J by 2 bases, leaving 4 bases between them. The CDR3 loop spans 11 amino acids. Germline V gene data show CDR1 as GTSNPN and CDR2 as SVGIG (reference sequence).

The chain recombines TRBV9 with TRBJ1-5, with no clear D. The CDR3 spans 15 residues. Germline V lookup: CDR1 SGDLS, CDR2 YYNGEE. Trimming took off 4 bases at V and 13 bases at J, with 24 bases between the two ends. CDR3 bases: TGTGCCAGCAGCACGACGGGTAGCGAGATCAATGAGCAGCATTTT. The encoded protein is CASSTTGSEINEQHF.

This clonotype has ten or more counts. V gene TRBV6-1 combines with J gene TRBJ2-7; no firm D call. Germline CDR1 and CDR2: MNHNS and SASEGT. CDR3 length: 13 residues. The V gene lost 4 bases and the J gene lost 6 bases, with 13 bases spanning the gap. CDR3 in amino acids: CASSVSDLREQYF. As DNA, the CDR3 is TGTGCCAGCAGTGTCTCCGATCTACGCGAGCAGTACTTC.

A single count supports this clonotype. V gene TRBV20-1 combines with J gene TRBJ1-6, with D unresolved. Germline V gene lookup returns CDR1 DFQATT and CDR2 SNEGSKA (reference sequence). The CDR3 is 15 residues long. Trimming removed 3 bases from V and 3 bases from J, with 12 bases in between. CDR3: CSARGQKGYNSPLHF. DNA for the CDR3: TGCAGTGCTAGGGGTCAGAAAGGCTATAATTCACCCCTCCACTTT.

This clonotype has a count of ten or more. CDR3 amino acids: CASSPGQGTSGNTIYF. CDR3 nucleotide sequence: TGCGCCAGCAGCCCGGGACAGGGGACCTCTGGAAACACCATATATTTT. The gene calls are TRBV5-1 and TRBJ1-3; TRBD1 matches at 10 bases. Germline CDR1 is SGHRS and CDR2 is YFSETQ. The length of the CDR3 is 16 residues. J was trimmed by 0 bases and V by 4 bases; bases with no gene match: 4.

This CDR3 reads CSARDGLAGDTGELFF. The CDR3 region has the DNA TGCAGTGCTAGAGATGGTCTAGCGGGAGACACCGGGGAGCTGTTTTTT. The chain links TRBV20-1 to TRBJ2-2; 10 bases match TRBD2. This CDR3 spans 16 amino acids. Per the germline V gene, CDR1 is DFQATT and CDR2 is SNEGSKA (reference sequence). V dropped 0 bases and J dropped 3; count of bases not matched to a gene: 4.

In its sample, this clonotype is medium-sized. V and J are TRBV9 and TRBJ1-6; D is unresolved. Germline CDR1 and CDR2: SGDLS and YYNGEE. Trimming took 0 bases from V and 1 from J, leaving 14 bases between them. The CDR3 covers 18 residues. The CDR3 here is CASSVGAAGGSYNSPLHF. The CDR3 DNA reads as TGTGCCAGCAGCGTAGGAGCTGCAGGCGGGTCCTATAATTCACCCCTCCACTTT.

This sequence joins TRBV20-1 and TRBJ1-1, with D possibly TRBD1 on 5 matching bases. This CDR3 is built from 15 residues. Between the trimmed V and J ends, which lost 6 bases and 3 bases, there was a span of 20 bases. The germline V gene encodes CDR1 DFQATT and CDR2 SNEGSKA (reference sequence). Written as DNA, the CDR3 is TGCAGTGCCAGCAGTTTAATGGGAGGGGACACTGAAGCTTTCTTT. Encoded protein: CSASSLMGGDTEAFF.

This clonotype was recorded many times. The CDR3 DNA reads as TGTGCCAGCAGCAAAACTTACTCGAAGATAGCCAAAAACATTCAGTACTTC. This encodes CASSKTYSKIAKNIQYF. The V and J genes are TRBV12-3 or TRBV12-4 and TRBJ2-4; D not certain. Trimming pared 6 bases from V and 0 bases from J, leaving 18 bases between. The length of the CDR3 is 17 residues.

In DNA form, the CDR3 reads TGTGCCAGCAGCTCACCCCCTCGACTAGCGGGAGGCAACACCGGGGAGCTGTTTTTT. Its protein product is CASSSPPRLAGGNTGELFF. The chain has TRBV7-9 and TRBJ2-2; 13 nucleotides line up with TRBD2. In germline, CDR1 is SEHNR, CDR2 FQNEAQ (reference sequence). J was trimmed by 2 bases and V by 4 bases; bases with no gene match: 10. The CDR3 sequence is 19 residues long.

As regards this clonotype: Given the absence of the conserved phenylalanine or tryptophan at the CDR3 end, a read error is likely. The chain is built from TRBV9 and TRBJ1-4; possibly TRBD1 for D (6 bases). CDR3 length equals 13 residues. Germline V gene sequence: CDR1 SGDLS, CDR2 YYNGEE. V was trimmed by 2 bases and J by 13 bases, leaving 15 bases between them. The CDR3 region is CASSVGRIGGLFL. CDR3 nucleotides: TGTGCCAGCAGCGTCGGCAGGATAGGGGGACTGTTTCTT.

This clonotype was seen at least ten times. The V and J genes are TRBV4-1 and TRBJ2-4; no clear D. Trimming took off 4 bases at V and 8 bases at J, with 21 bases between the two ends. Germline CDR1 and CDR2: MGHRA and YSYEKL. The length of the CDR3 is 16 residues. CDR3 loop: CASSRDATSQKDIQYF. The CDR3, as DNA: TGCGCCAGCAGCCGCGATGCGACATCTCAAAAGGACATTCAGTACTTC.

In its sample, this clonotype was seen many times. V usage is TRBV6-5 and J usage is TRBJ2-5; TRBD2 aligns across 7 bases. Germline V CDR1 and CDR2: MNHEY, SVGAGI. CDR3 length: 13 residues. Unmatched junction bases numbered 11, after V lost 4 bases and J lost 12 bases. The CDR3: CASSLGGCQGEYF. CDR3 nucleotides: TGTGCCAGCAGTTTGGGGGGGTGTCAGGGTGAGTACTTC.

In this sample, this clonotype turned up many times. This rearrangement joins TRBV5-4 to TRBJ2-2; TRBD2 matches at 7 bases. V shed 6 bases and J 5 bases; nucleotides not matched to a gene: 7. The CDR3 runs 14 residues. Germline V gene data show CDR1 as SGHNT and CDR2 as YYREEE (reference sequence). CDR3 sequence (DNA): TGTGCCAGCACCCATATGGGGGGGACCGGGGAGCTGTTTTTT. Protein product: CASTHMGGTGELFF. Based on the CDR3 plus reference TRBV5-4 and TRBJ2-2, the full variable domain is ETGVTQSPTHLIKTRGQQVTLRCSSQSGHNTVSWYQQALGQGPQFIFQYYREEENGRGNFPPRFSGLQFPNYSSELNVNALELDDSALYLCASTHMGGTGELFFGEGSRLTVL.

This clonotype was detected many times. This chain uses TRBV7-2 with TRBJ1-1, with D hard to call. In germline, CDR1 is SGHTA, CDR2 FQGNSA. V gave up 3 bases and J gave up 5 bases, with 10 bases separating them. The CDR3 loop spans 13 amino acids. The DNA for the CDR3 is TGTGCCAGCAGCTTTAATCCCATGACTGAAGCTTTCTTT. It translates to CASSFNPMTEAFF.

The chain joins TRBV5-6 to TRBJ1-5, with D perhaps matching TRBD1 (6 bases). The CDR3 is 13 amino acids. Germline CDR1 and CDR2: SGHDT and YYEEEE. V dropped 0 bases and J dropped 6 bases, with 7 bases sitting between them. Here the CDR3 reads CASSLEGGQPQHF. CDR3 DNA: TGTGCCAGCAGCTTGGAGGGGGGTCAGCCCCAGCATTTT.

This clonotype has a count of ten or more. The V and J genes are TRBV12-3 or TRBV12-4 and TRBJ1-4; tentatively, D is TRBD1 (5 bases). V was trimmed by 4 bases and J by 0 bases, leaving 9 bases between them. The CDR3 is made up of 15 amino acids. The CDR3 DNA reads as TGTGCCAGCAGTTACACAGGCTCAACTAATGAAAAACTGTTTTTT. It encodes CASSYTGSTNEKLFF.

This clonotype occurred many times. The chain joins TRBV5-4 to TRBJ2-7; TRBD1 matches 9 bases. This CDR3 region has 14 residues. Trimming took 2 bases from V and 4 from J; bases not matched to a gene: 4. Germline CDR1 reads SGHNT; CDR2 reads YYREEE (reference sequence). CDR3 in amino acids: CASSFRDRVYEQYF. CDR3 DNA: TGTGCCAGCAGCTTCCGGGACAGGGTATACGAGCAGTACTTC.

This clonotype rates as medium-sized. V gene TRBV10-3 combines with J gene TRBJ2-7; 10 positions agree with TRBD2. There are 15 residues in the CDR3. Germline assignment: CDR1 ENHRY and CDR2 SYGVKD. The ends lost 2 bases at V and 2 bases at J; junction bases unmatched: 3. The DNA of the CDR3 is TGTGCCATCAGTGAGACTAGCGGGACAGCCTACGAGCAGTACTTC. Translation gives CAISETSGTAYEQYF.

The chain recombines TRBV20-1 with TRBJ2-7, with 12 bases fitting TRBD2. This CDR3 has 13 amino acids. The trim removed 4 bases at V and 4 bases at J, leaving 2 bases unmatched. The germline V gene encodes CDR1 DFQATT and CDR2 SNEGSKA (reference sequence). The CDR3 DNA is TGCAGTGCTACTAGCGGGGGGGCGTACGAGCAGTACTTC. Its protein product is CSATSGGAYEQYF.

To note about this clonotype: A read error is likely, as this CDR3 ends without the conserved phenylalanine or tryptophan. No DNA is shown, since the ends of the CDR3 on it are uncertain; the CDR3 is the one TCRdb lists. The chain couples TRBV6-1 to TRBJ2-3. The germline V gene has CDR1 MNHNS and CDR2 SASEGT. A total of 10 residues make up the CDR3, ends included. The CDR3 loop reads CASSEATALH.

Ten or more counts support this clonotype. The V call is TRBV5-4, the J call TRBJ2-2; weak D call: TRBD2 (7 bases). The V gene's germline CDR1 is SGHNT and CDR2 YYREEE (reference sequence). V dropped 1 base and J dropped 4 bases, with 11 bases sitting between them. The CDR3 has 15 residues. The CDR3 sequence: CASSLNREGTGELFF. The CDR3 DNA reads TGTGCCAGCAGCTTGAACAGGGAGGGCACCGGGGAGCTGTTTTTT.